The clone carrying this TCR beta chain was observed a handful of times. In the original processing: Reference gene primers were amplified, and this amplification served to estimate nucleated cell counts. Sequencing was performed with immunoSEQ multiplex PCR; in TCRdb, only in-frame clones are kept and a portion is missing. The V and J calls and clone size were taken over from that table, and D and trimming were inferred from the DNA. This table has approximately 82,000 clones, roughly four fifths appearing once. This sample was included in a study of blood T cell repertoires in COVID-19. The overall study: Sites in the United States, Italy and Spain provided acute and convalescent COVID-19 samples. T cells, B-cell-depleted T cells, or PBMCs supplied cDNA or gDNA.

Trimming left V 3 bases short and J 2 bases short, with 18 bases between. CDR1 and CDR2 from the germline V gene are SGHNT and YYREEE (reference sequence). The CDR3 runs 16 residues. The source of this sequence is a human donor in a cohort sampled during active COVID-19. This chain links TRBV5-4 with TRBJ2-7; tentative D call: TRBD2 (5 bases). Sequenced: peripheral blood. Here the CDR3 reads CASSSPSGYLPYEQYF. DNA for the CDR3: TGTGCCAGCAGCTCCCCATCGGGGTACCTCCCCTACGAGCAGTACTTC.